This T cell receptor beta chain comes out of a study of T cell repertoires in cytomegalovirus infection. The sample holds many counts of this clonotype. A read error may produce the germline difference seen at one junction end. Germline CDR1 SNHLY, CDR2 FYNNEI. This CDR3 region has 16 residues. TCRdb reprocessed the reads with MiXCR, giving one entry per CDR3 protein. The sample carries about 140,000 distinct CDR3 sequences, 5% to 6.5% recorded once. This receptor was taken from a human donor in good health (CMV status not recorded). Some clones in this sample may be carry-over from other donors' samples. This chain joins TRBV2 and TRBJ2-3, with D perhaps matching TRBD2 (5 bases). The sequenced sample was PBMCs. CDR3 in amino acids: CASSEGRLPRTDTQYF. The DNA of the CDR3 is TGTGCCAGCAGTGAGGGGAGACTACCGCGCACGGATACGCAGTATTTT.